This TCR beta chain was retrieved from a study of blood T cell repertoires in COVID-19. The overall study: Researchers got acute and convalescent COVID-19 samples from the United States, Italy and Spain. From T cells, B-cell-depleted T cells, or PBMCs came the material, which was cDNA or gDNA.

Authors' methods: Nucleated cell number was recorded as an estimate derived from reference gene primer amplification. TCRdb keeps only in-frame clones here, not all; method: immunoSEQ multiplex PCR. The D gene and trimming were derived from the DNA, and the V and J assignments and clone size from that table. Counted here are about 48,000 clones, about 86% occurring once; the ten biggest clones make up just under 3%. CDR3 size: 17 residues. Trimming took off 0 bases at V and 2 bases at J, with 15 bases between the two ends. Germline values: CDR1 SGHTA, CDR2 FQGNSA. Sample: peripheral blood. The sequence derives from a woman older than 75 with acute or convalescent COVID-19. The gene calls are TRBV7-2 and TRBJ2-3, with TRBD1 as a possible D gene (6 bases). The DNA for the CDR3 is TGTGCCAGCAGCTTAGCAGTGGGGGCCGCTGACACAGATACGCAGTATTTT. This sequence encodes CASSLAVGAADTDTQYF.